This T cell receptor (beta chain) originates from a study of cytomegalovirus exposure and HLA in healthy donors. About the research overall: Early on, a data release was issued that held about 85 million unique TCRs from HLA-typed donors. General study findings and limits: Listed as cytomegalovirus-associated were over 150 TCR beta chains. Rare TCR sequences predominated, though certain public TCRs were found in many donors.

Trimming pared 0 bases from V and 0 bases from J, leaving 21 bases between. The germline V gene has CDR1 GTSNPN and CDR2 SVGIG (reference sequence). The CDR3 is 18 amino acids. As for this clone: What it recognizes is unknown.

The PCR employed 60 Vbeta primers together with 13 Jbeta primers. Data came from immunoSEQ multiplex PCR; TCRdb stores just in-frame clones and leaves some out. The top ten clones hold about 1.3% of a sample with fewer than 200,000 clones, about 72% of them seen once. The J gene is TRBJ2-7, the V gene TRBV30; maybe TRBD2 (5 bases). This sequence originates from a man aged 55 to 70 in good health and CMV-seronegative. The sequenced sample consisted of PBMCs. CDR3 DNA sequence: TGTGCCTGGAGTGTAGGGCCGGGATTGAGCACGGACTCCTACGAGCAGTACTTC. Translation: CAWSVGPGLSTDSYEQYF.